A single sample gave rise to the 26 T cell receptor beta chains below, sequenced in a study of T cell repertoires in cytomegalovirus infection. TCRdb re-derived calls from the reads in MiXCR, one entry per CDR3 protein. The sample lists hundreds of thousands of distinct CDR3 sequences; approximately 10% were seen once. Sequenced material: PBMCs. These receptors were taken from a human donor in good health (CMV status not recorded). Some clones in this sample may be carry-over from other donors' samples.

The chain links TRBV28 to TRBJ2-1; perhaps TRBD2 as D (6 bases). The CDR3 runs to 16 residues. V shed 5 bases and J shed 0 bases, with 14 bases lying between them. Per the germline V gene, CDR1 is MDHEN and CDR2 is SYDVKM. CDR3 loop: CASSRDFTSSYNEQFF. DNA of the CDR3: TGTGCCAGCAGTCGGGACTTCACCTCCTCCTACAATGAGCAGTTCTTC. The whole variable domain, filled in from reference TRBV28 and TRBJ2-1, reads DVKVTQSSRYLVKRTGEKVFLECVQDMDHENMFWYRQDPGLGLRLIYFSYDVKMKEKGDIPEGYSVSREKKERFSLILESASTNQTSMYLCASSRDFTSSYNEQFFGPGTRLTVL.

The chain carries TRBV6-1 and TRBJ2-3; maybe TRBD1 (6 bases). There are 14 residues in the CDR3. Trimming cost V 11 bases and J 1 base, with 16 bases left between them. CDR1 and CDR2 (germline): MNHNS, SASEGT. DNA of the CDR3: TGTGCCGTTCAGCAGGGGAGCGGCACAGATACGCAGTATTTT. Protein: CAVQQGSGTDTQYF.

Many counts were recorded for this clonotype. This sequence joins TRBV6-2 or TRBV6-3 and TRBJ2-2; 7 bases agree with TRBD1. Trimming took 7 bases from V and 6 from J; bases not matched to a gene: 17. The CDR3 spans 17 residues. Germline CDR1 is MNHEY and CDR2 is SVGEGT. CDR3 protein: CASTQQGTGRFAGELFF. In DNA form, the CDR3 reads TGTGCCAGCACCCAACAGGGGACGGGGCGGTTCGCCGGGGAGCTGTTTTTT.

This clonotype was observed a handful of times. The J gene is TRBJ2-3, the V gene TRBV24-1; D is unclear. CDR1 is KGHDR, CDR2 SFDVKD, per germline. The CDR3 extends over 11 amino acids. V shed 5 bases and J shed 6 bases, with 5 bases lying between them. The CDR3 DNA is TGTGCCACCAGTGTGGCGGATACGCAGTATTTT. Its translation: CATSVADTQYF.

This clonotype was counted at least ten times. The CDR3 bases are TGTGCCAGCAGCAAGGGGCCGACAGGGAACGGCAATCAGCCCCAGCATTTT. Its translation: CASSKGPTGNGNQPQHF. The J gene is TRBJ1-5, the V gene TRBV7-2, with 7 bases fitting TRBD1. The CDR3 has 17 residues. The V and J ends lost 5 bases and 2 bases, in that order; junction bases with no gene match: 12. In germline, CDR1 is SGHTA, CDR2 FQGNSA.

This clonotype was seen many times. This chain links TRBV7-2 with TRBJ2-3; 7 bases map to TRBD1. V shed 3 bases, J shed 6 bases, and the junction held 3 bases outside the gene matches. The CDR3 spans 13 residues. Germline V lookup: CDR1 SGHTA, CDR2 FQGNSA. CDR3 in amino acids: CASSLGQIDTQYF. CDR3 in DNA: TGTGCCAGCAGCTTGGGACAGATCGATACGCAGTATTTT. Full variable domain (missing parts from reference TRBV7-2 and TRBJ2-3): GAGVSQSPSNKVTEKGKDVELRCDPISGHTALYWYRQSLGQGLEFLIYFQGNSAPDKSGLPSDRFSAERTGGSVSTLTIQRTQQEDSAVYLCASSLGQIDTQYFGPGTRLTVL.

The chain carries TRBV18 and TRBJ1-1; D might be TRBD1 (5 bases). The CDR3 is 13 residues long. V lost 3 bases and J 5 bases, leaving 10 bases between the germline ends. The germline V gene encodes CDR1 KGHSH and CDR2 LQKENI. In DNA form, the CDR3 reads TGTGCCAGCTCACCGACAGAGTTAACTGAAGCTTTCTTT. Amino acids: CASSPTELTEAFF.

This clonotype was seen many times. For the CDR3, the DNA is TGCAGCGTTCCAAGGCCAACAGGGGCGAGGAATACGCAGTATTTT. Amino acids: CSVPRPTGARNTQYF. V usage is TRBV29-1 and J usage is TRBJ2-3; 7 nucleotides agree with TRBD1. The CDR3 is 15 residues long. Germline values: CDR1 SQVTM, CDR2 ANQGSEA. Unmatched junction bases numbered 15, after V lost 5 bases and J lost 7 bases.

This clonotype was counted at least ten times. V gene TRBV28 combines with J gene TRBJ2-1, with D unresolved. CDR3 length equals 15 residues. The V end was cut by 2 bases, the J end by 1 base, with 9 bases between. CDR1 is MDHEN, CDR2 SYDVKM, per germline. CDR3 region: CASSLVTPSYNEQFF. CDR3 sequence (DNA): TGTGCCAGCAGTTTAGTCACACCTTCCTACAATGAGCAGTTCTTC.

This clonotype was seen a few times. J is TRBJ1-2 and V is TRBV20-1, with D perhaps TRBD1 (6 bases). With 0 bases removed from V and 4 bases from J, the gap between germline ends came to 9 bases. The CDR3 covers 13 residues. CDR1 and CDR2 (germline): DFQATT, SNEGSKA (reference sequence). As DNA, the CDR3 is TGCAGTGCTAGAGATGACAGGCGCTATGGCTACACCTTC. It codes for CSARDDRRYGYTF.

Many counts were recorded for this clonotype. V usage is TRBV28 and J usage is TRBJ1-5; D is perhaps TRBD1 (5 bases). The length of the CDR3 is 13 residues. V lost 7 bases, J lost 7 bases, and 14 bases lay in between. Germline CDR1 is MDHEN and CDR2 is SYDVKM. The CDR3 spells CASIPGGGQPQHF. CDR3 nucleotide sequence: TGTGCCAGCATTCCCGGGGGAGGGCAGCCCCAGCATTTT. The full variable domain, in which reference TRBV28 and TRBJ1-5 provide the parts outside the CDR3, is DVKVTQSSRYLVKRTGEKVFLECVQDMDHENMFWYRQDPGLGLRLIYFSYDVKMKEKGDIPEGYSVSREKKERFSLILESASTNQTSMYLCASIPGGGQPQHFGDGTRLSIL.

This clonotype appeared many times. The chain uses TRBV7-2 and TRBJ2-2; the match to TRBD1 covers 7 bases. The CDR3 sequence is 17 residues long. After removal of 5 bases from V and 2 bases from J, the junction contained 11 bases not matched to a gene. Looked up from germline, CDR1 is SGHTA and CDR2 is FQGNSA. CDR3 protein: CASSTDRAQVNTGELFF. In nucleotides, the CDR3 is TGTGCCAGCAGCACAGACAGGGCCCAGGTCAACACCGGGGAGCTGTTTTTT.

The chain combines TRBV12-3 or TRBV12-4 with TRBJ2-1; D call uncertain. Trimming pared 6 bases from V and 3 bases from J, leaving 9 bases between. This CDR3 spans 13 amino acids. Here the CDR3 DNA reads TGTGCCAGCAGCCTCGCACACTACAATGAGCAGTTCTTC. This encodes CASSLAHYNEQFF.

In this sample, this clonotype turned up many times. This sequence joins TRBV2 and TRBJ1-1; TRBD1 agrees at 8 bases. Looked up from germline, CDR1 is SNHLY and CDR2 is FYNNEI. The CDR3 runs to 14 residues. With V trimmed by 5 bases and J by 4 bases, 6 bases remained unmatched. The chain's CDR3 is CASSLQGAGTEAFF. CDR3 DNA: TGTGCCAGCAGTCTTCAGGGGGCGGGCACTGAAGCTTTCTTT.

The V gene is TRBV7-3, the J gene TRBJ2-1; TRBD2 matches 7 bases. V lost 2 bases to trimming and J lost 8 bases; unmatched junction nucleotides: 9. This CDR3 has 15 residues. The germline gives CDR1 SGHTA, CDR2 FQGTGA. The CDR3 loop is CASSLGGLAGYEQFF. DNA of the CDR3: TGTGCCAGCAGCTTAGGAGGCTTAGCGGGCTATGAGCAGTTCTTC.

At least ten counts were recorded for this clonotype. The chain uses TRBV28 and TRBJ2-5, with D possibly TRBD1 on 6 matching bases. V shed 5 bases and J shed 4 bases, with 20 bases lying between them. The CDR3 is 16 amino acids. Germline CDR1 reads MDHEN; CDR2 reads SYDVKM. The CDR3 nucleotides are TGTGCCAGCAGTCCACAGGGAGAGGTATGGGGAGAGACCCAGTACTTC. Translated: CASSPQGEVWGETQYF.

Ten or more counts support this clonotype. CDR3 coding DNA: TGTGCCAGCAGCTTATGGGGACAGGGTGAGGGCTCCTACGAGCAGTACTTC. Protein sequence: CASSLWGQGEGSYEQYF. V is TRBV7-8 and J is TRBJ2-7; 9 bases line up with TRBD1. This CDR3 has 17 residues. Germline V gene data show CDR1 as SGHVS and CDR2 as FQNEAQ. Unmatched junction bases numbered 8, after V lost 2 bases and J lost 0 bases.

This clonotype was picked up many times. The chain uses TRBV25-1 and TRBJ2-1; D gene unclear. This CDR3 has 14 residues. Germline CDR1 MGHDK, CDR2 SYGVNS. The V gene lost 7 bases and the J gene lost 5 bases, with 15 bases spanning the gap. As DNA, the CDR3 is TGTGCCAGCACTTCAGACCCCCGGGACAATGAGCAGTTCTTC. It is translated as CASTSDPRDNEQFF.

There are a few counts of this clonotype. This chain connects TRBV6-4 to TRBJ2-2; D call uncertain. V shed 5 bases and J shed 5 bases, with 12 bases lying between them. CDR1 is MRHNA and CDR2 is SNTAGT in the germline V gene. The CDR3 is 14 residues long. CDR3 amino acids: CASSQEIGTGELFF. DNA of the CDR3: TGTGCCAGCAGTCAAGAGATCGGTACCGGGGAGCTGTTTTTT.

This clonotype was observed at least ten times. J is TRBJ2-5 and V is TRBV19; tentative D call: TRBD1 (6 bases). V was pared by 6 bases and J by 1 base, with 12 bases between. CDR3 size: 14 residues. CDR1 and CDR2 (germline): LNHDA, SQIVND (reference sequence). The CDR3 loop reads CASSHRALQETQYF. The CDR3 DNA sequence: TGTGCCAGTAGCCACAGGGCTCTCCAAGAGACCCAGTACTTC.

This clonotype has ten or more counts. V and J are TRBV7-2 and TRBJ1-2; 8 positions match TRBD1. Trimming at V came to 5 bases and at J to 8 bases, leaving 7 bases not matched to a gene. This CDR3 comprises 13 residues. Germline CDR1 reads SGHTA; CDR2 reads FQGNSA. CDR3 region: CASSVTGAYGYTF. The DNA of the CDR3 is TGTGCCAGCAGCGTGACAGGGGCCTACGGCTACACCTTC.

Ten or more counts support this clonotype. The chain recombines TRBV5-1 with TRBJ1-4, with unresolved D. In germline, CDR1 is SGHRS, CDR2 YFSETQ. Trimming removed 2 bases from V and 7 bases from J, with 21 bases in between. The CDR3 is 17 amino acids. CDR3 coding DNA: TGCGCCAGCAGCTTCGGACGGCGGATCACCGACGGTGAAAAACTGTTTTTT. Residues: CASSFGRRITDGEKLFF.

This clonotype was found many times. The rearrangement links TRBV7-9 to TRBJ2-3; 8 nucleotides agree with TRBD1. The CDR3 contains 16 residues. V lost 6 bases and J lost 8; bases outside the gene matches: 16. The V gene's germline CDR1 is SEHNR and CDR2 FQNEAQ (reference sequence). The CDR3 is CASRTPDRVSRGTQYF. The DNA for the CDR3 is TGTGCCAGCAGAACTCCGGACAGGGTATCCAGGGGTACGCAGTATTTT. Complete variable domain (other parts from reference TRBV7-9 and TRBJ2-3): DTGVSQNPRHKITKRGQNVTFRCDPISEHNRLYWYRQTLGQGPEFLTYFQNEAQLEKSRLLSDRFSAERPKGSFSTLEIQRTEQGDSAMYLCASRTPDRVSRGTQYFGPGTRLTVL.

This clonotype occurred a few times. This rearrangement joins TRBV10-3 to TRBJ2-5, with 7 bases that match TRBD1. The CDR3 consists of 14 residues. The V segment lost 6 bases and the J segment 0 bases; nucleotides outside the gene matches: 4. Germline CDR1 reads ENHRY; CDR2 reads SYGVKD. The DNA of the CDR3 is TGTGCCATCAGCATCGACAGGGACCAAGAGACCCAGTACTTC. It codes for CAISIDRDQETQYF.

This clonotype was seen ten or more times. Written as DNA, the CDR3 is TGTGCCAGCAGCTTTAGGGGGTCAGGGAGGGACGGCTACACCTTC. Amino acids: CASSFRGSGRDGYTF. The chain has TRBV7-2 and TRBJ1-2, with D possibly TRBD1 on 6 matching bases. CDR3 size: 15 residues. Germline CDR1 reads SGHTA; CDR2 reads FQGNSA. The germline V and J ends were trimmed by 3 bases and 8 bases, with 19 bases remaining between them.

This clonotype showed up many times. V and J are TRBV6-1 and TRBJ2-5; the D is unclear. Germline V gives CDR1 MNHNS, CDR2 SASEGT. This CDR3 comprises 14 residues. The V end was cut by 6 bases, the J end by 4 bases, with 15 bases between. In DNA form, the CDR3 reads TGTGCCAGCAGGAATCTAGGAGCCGCAGAGACCCAGTACTTC. Its protein is CASRNLGAAETQYF.